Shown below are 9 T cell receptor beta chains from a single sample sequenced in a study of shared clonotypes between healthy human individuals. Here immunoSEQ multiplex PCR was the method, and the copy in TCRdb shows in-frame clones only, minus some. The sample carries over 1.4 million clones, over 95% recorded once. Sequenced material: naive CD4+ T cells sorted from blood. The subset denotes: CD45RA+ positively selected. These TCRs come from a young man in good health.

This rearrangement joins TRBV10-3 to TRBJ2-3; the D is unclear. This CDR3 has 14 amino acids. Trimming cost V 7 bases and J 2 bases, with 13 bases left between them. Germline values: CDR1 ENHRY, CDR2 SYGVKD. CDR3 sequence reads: CAINRAPNTDTQYF. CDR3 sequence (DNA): TGTGCCATCAACCGTGCCCCCAACACAGATACGCAGTATTTT.

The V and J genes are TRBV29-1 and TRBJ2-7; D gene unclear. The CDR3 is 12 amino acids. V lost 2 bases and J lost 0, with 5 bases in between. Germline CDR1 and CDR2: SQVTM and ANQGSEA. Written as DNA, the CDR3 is TGCAGCGTTGAATCCTACTCCTACGAGCAGTACTTC. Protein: CSVESYSYEQYF.

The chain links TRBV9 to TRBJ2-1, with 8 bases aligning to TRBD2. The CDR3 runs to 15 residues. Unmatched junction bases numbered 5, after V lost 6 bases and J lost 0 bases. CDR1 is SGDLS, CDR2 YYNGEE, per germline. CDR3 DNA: TGTGCCAGCAACGGGAGGGGTAGCTCCTACAATGAGCAGTTCTTC. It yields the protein CASNGRGSSYNEQFF.

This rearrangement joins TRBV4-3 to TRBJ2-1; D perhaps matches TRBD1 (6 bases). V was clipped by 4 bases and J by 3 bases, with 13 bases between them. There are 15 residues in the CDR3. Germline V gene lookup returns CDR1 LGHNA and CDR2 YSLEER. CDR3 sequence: CASSLHRTDYNEQFF. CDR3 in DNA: TGCGCCAGCAGCCTCCATCGGACAGACTACAATGAGCAGTTCTTC.

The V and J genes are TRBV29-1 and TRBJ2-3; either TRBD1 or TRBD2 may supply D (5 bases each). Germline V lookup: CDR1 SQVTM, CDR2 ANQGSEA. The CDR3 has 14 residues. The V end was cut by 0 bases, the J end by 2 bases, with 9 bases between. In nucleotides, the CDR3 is TGCAGCGTTGAAGAAAAGGGACCCACAGATACGCAGTATTTT. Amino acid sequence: CSVEEKGPTDTQYF.

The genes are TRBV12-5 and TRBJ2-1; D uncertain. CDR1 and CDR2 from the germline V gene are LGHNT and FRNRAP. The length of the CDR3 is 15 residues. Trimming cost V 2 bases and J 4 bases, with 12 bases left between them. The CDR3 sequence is CASGLQPRTYNEQFF. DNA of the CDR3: TGTGCTAGTGGTTTGCAGCCCAGGACGTACAATGAGCAGTTCTTC.

In nucleotides, the CDR3 is TGCGCCAGCAGTGATTACAGTTCCTCCTACGAGCAGTACTTC. It codes for CASSDYSSSYEQYF. The rearrangement uses TRBV10-1 and TRBJ2-7; D is uncertain. Germline CDR1 is WNHNN and CDR2 is SYGVQD (reference sequence). Between the trimmed V and J ends, which lost 3 bases and 0 bases, there was a span of 9 bases. The CDR3 has 14 amino acids.

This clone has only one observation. CDR3 loop: CASSPIVHHPSGASSYEQYF. The CDR3 DNA reads TGTGCCAGCAGCCCGATAGTACACCACCCTAGCGGGGCGAGCTCCTACGAGCAGTACTTC. The V call is TRBV7-8, the J call TRBJ2-7, with TRBD2 identical over 9 bases. CDR3 length: 20 amino acids. CDR1 and CDR2 (germline): SGHVS, FQNEAQ. J was trimmed by 0 bases and V by 5 bases; bases with no gene match: 20.

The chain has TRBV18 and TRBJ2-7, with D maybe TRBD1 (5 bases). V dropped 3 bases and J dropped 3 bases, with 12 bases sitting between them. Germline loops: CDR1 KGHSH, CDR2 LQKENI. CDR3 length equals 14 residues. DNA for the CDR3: TGTGCCAGCTCACCGACATCAGGGTACTACGAGCAGTACTTC. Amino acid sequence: CASSPTSGYYEQYF.